This passage covers 32 T cell receptor beta chains from one sample sequenced in a study of blood T cell repertoires in COVID-19. Sequenced by immunoSEQ multiplex PCR; TCRdb stores in-frame clones only, minus some. This sample yields hundreds of thousands of clones, of which 90% are seen a single time; less than 2% belongs to the top ten. Sequencing input: PBMCs or T cells enriched from blood (not recorded which). The receptors originated from a woman between 18 and 30 years old with acute COVID-19.

The V gene is TRBV7-3, the J gene TRBJ2-2; possibly TRBD1 for D (5 bases). Between the trimmed V and J ends, which lost 6 bases and 5 bases, there was a span of 16 bases. The CDR3 sequence is 15 residues long. Germline V gene lookup returns CDR1 SGHTA and CDR2 FQGTGA. The CDR3 nucleotides read TGTGCCAGCAGGATTGACAGCTTCTCGACCGGGGAGCTGTTTTTT. Protein: CASRIDSFSTGELFF.

The chain links TRBV30 to TRBJ1-6, with a possible D match to TRBD1 (6 bases). V was trimmed by 7 bases and J by 4 bases, leaving 17 bases between them. The CDR3 runs to 15 residues. The germline V gene encodes CDR1 GTSNPN and CDR2 SVGIG (reference sequence). The CDR3 nucleotides read TGTGCCTCCATCGGGGGGCGCGGGTATAATTCACCCCTCCACTTT. It specifies CASIGGRGYNSPLHF. Based on the CDR3 plus reference TRBV30 and TRBJ1-6, the full variable domain is SQTIHQWPATLVQPVGSPLSLECTVEGTSNPNLYWYRQAAGRGLQLLFYSVGIGQISSEVPQNLSASRPQDRQFILSSKKLLLSDSGFYLCASIGGRGYNSPLHFGNGTRLTVT.

V usage is TRBV7-6 and J usage is TRBJ2-1; D is perhaps TRBD1 (6 bases). Per germline, CDR1 SGHVS and CDR2 FNYEAQ. The CDR3 runs 14 residues. The germline V and J ends were trimmed by 5 bases and 4 bases, with 12 bases remaining between them. For the CDR3, the DNA is TGTGCCAGCAGCCCCGGGACACAGTACAATGAGCAGTTCTTC. Amino acid sequence: CASSPGTQYNEQFF.

The chain carries TRBV7-3 and TRBJ2-7; 8 bases align to TRBD2. The CDR3 consists of 13 residues. The germline V gene encodes CDR1 SGHTA and CDR2 FQGTGA. V lost 5 bases to trimming and J lost 9 bases; unmatched junction nucleotides: 9. CDR3 sequence: CASSRLATGVQYF. In DNA, the CDR3 is TGTGCCAGCAGCCGACTAGCGACTGGGGTGCAGTACTTC.

As concerns this clone: Other DNA sequences of this sample code for an identical CDR3. This sequence joins TRBV18 and TRBJ2-7, with 8 bases identical to TRBD1. CDR1 is KGHSH, CDR2 LQKENI, per germline. The CDR3 extends over 13 amino acids. The ends lost 3 bases at V and 3 bases at J; junction bases unmatched: 1. In nucleotides, the CDR3 is TGTGCCAGCTCACCCGGGACAGGCTACGAGCAGTACTTC. Protein: CASSPGTGYEQYF.

This chain uses TRBV5-1 with TRBJ2-5, with TRBD2 matching over 10 bases. Trimming removed 6 bases from V and 7 bases from J; junction bases left unmatched: 6. Germline V gene sequence: CDR1 SGHRS, CDR2 YFSETQ. The CDR3 runs to 13 residues. CDR3 region: CASKLAGDGTQYF. The CDR3 region has the DNA TGCGCCAGCAAGCTAGCGGGAGATGGGACCCAGTACTTC. The variable domain in full, completed from reference TRBV5-1 and TRBJ2-5, reads KAGVTQTPRYLIKTRGQQVTLSCSPISGHRSVSWYQQTPGQGLQFLFEYFSETQRNKGNFPGRFSGRQFSNSRSEMNVSTLELGDSALYLCASKLAGDGTQYFGPGTRLLVL.

The rearrangement uses TRBV6-5 and TRBJ2-6; D uncertain. The V gene's germline CDR1 is MNHEY and CDR2 SVGAGI. There are 13 residues in the CDR3. The V gene lost 8 bases and the J gene lost 4 bases, with 9 bases spanning the gap. The CDR3 sequence is CASGDAGANVLTF. The CDR3 DNA reads as TGTGCCAGCGGAGACGCCGGGGCCAACGTCCTGACTTTC.

V and J are TRBV4-2 and TRBJ1-2, with D hard to call. Germline lookup yields CDR1 LGHNA and CDR2 YNFKEQ. This CDR3 region has 17 residues. V dropped 1 base and J dropped 0 bases, with 15 bases sitting between them. The CDR3 protein is CASSQAGRIISNYGYTF. The CDR3 DNA sequence: TGTGCCAGCAGCCAAGCTGGCCGAATCATATCTAACTATGGCTACACCTTC.

The gene calls are TRBV30 and TRBJ1-3; tentative D call: TRBD1 (5 bases). The CDR3 runs to 13 residues. CDR1 and CDR2 from the germline V gene are GTSNPN and SVGIG (reference sequence). V was shortened by 4 bases and J by 2 bases, with 9 bases between the two germline ends. The CDR3 here is CAWKQGPGNTIYF. Here the CDR3 DNA reads TGTGCCTGGAAGCAGGGCCCTGGAAACACCATATATTTT.

This rearrangement joins TRBV28 to TRBJ1-2; D not resolved. Deletions cut 10 bases from V and 0 bases from J, with 18 bases between. The germline V gene has CDR1 MDHEN and CDR2 SYDVKM. The CDR3 extends over 15 amino acids. The CDR3 is CATRHWALANYGYTF. CDR3 coding DNA: TGTGCCACCCGACACTGGGCTCTGGCTAACTATGGCTACACCTTC.

The J gene is TRBJ2-2, the V gene TRBV24-1; 9 positions agree with TRBD1. CDR1 is KGHDR and CDR2 is SFDVKD in the germline V gene. The CDR3 is 15 amino acids. J was trimmed by 6 bases and V by 3 bases; bases with no gene match: 4. The CDR3 is CATSDTTGGPGELFF. The CDR3 DNA reads TGTGCCACCAGTGATACGACAGGGGGACCCGGGGAGCTGTTTTTT.

This clone came up a few times. The chain carries TRBV6-1 and TRBJ2-7; maybe TRBD2 (6 bases). From germline, CDR1 is MNHNS and CDR2 SASEGT. The CDR3 runs to 15 residues. V lost 1 base and J lost 4, with 14 bases in between. The CDR3 region is CASSEGDSGTYEQYF. The CDR3 DNA reads TGTGCCAGCAGTGAAGGGGATAGCGGAACTTACGAGCAGTACTTC.

This clone was recorded a few times. The chain links TRBV10-2 to TRBJ2-7; D is ambiguous. Germline values: CDR1 WSHSY, CDR2 SAAADI. The V gene lost 3 bases and the J gene lost 6 bases, with 3 bases spanning the gap. This CDR3 is built from 10 residues. The CDR3 nucleotides are TGCGCCAGCAGTGAACTCGAGCAGTACTTC. Its translation is CASSELEQYF.

The V and J genes are TRBV27 and TRBJ2-5; tentative D call: TRBD2 (5 bases). Germline loops: CDR1 MNHEY, CDR2 SMNVEV (reference sequence). Trimming cost V 4 bases and J 5 bases, with 14 bases left between them. The CDR3 totals 14 residues. The DNA of the CDR3 is TGTGCCAGCAGTTCGAGGGTTGGACTGGAGACCCAGTACTTC. It codes for CASSSRVGLETQYF.

The chain carries TRBV11-3 and TRBJ2-1, with D tentatively TRBD2 (6 bases). CDR1 and CDR2 from the germline V gene are SGHNT and YENEEA. Trimming shortened V by 1 base and J by 5 bases, and 12 bases separated the two germline ends. The CDR3 covers 15 residues. The CDR3 sequence: CASSLVAGRHNEQFF. DNA of the CDR3: TGTGCCAGCAGCTTAGTCGCAGGGAGGCACAATGAGCAGTTCTTC.

J is TRBJ2-5 and V is TRBV5-1; 8 bases fit TRBD1. Germline-derived CDR1 and CDR2 are SGHRS and YFSETQ. V was clipped by 5 bases and J by 2 bases; unmatched bases: 8. The CDR3 loop spans 15 amino acids. As DNA, the CDR3 is TGCGCCAGCAGGACCCCCGGGACAGGACAAGAGACCCAGTACTTC. Translating gives CASRTPGTGQETQYF. The full variable domain, in which reference TRBV5-1 and TRBJ2-5 provide the parts outside the CDR3, is KAGVTQTPRYLIKTRGQQVTLSCSPISGHRSVSWYQQTPGQGLQFLFEYFSETQRNKGNFPGRFSGRQFSNSRSEMNVSTLELGDSALYLCASRTPGTGQETQYFGPGTRLLVL.

In this sample, this clone turned up a few times. The V gene is TRBV20-1, the J gene TRBJ2-6; a possible D gene is TRBD1 (5 bases). Germline loops: CDR1 DFQATT, CDR2 SNEGSKA (reference sequence). Between the trimmed V and J ends, which lost 3 bases and 0 bases, there was a span of 9 bases. The CDR3 covers 15 residues. The CDR3 is CSASGAISGANVLTF. The CDR3 bases are TGCAGTGCTAGTGGGGCCATCTCTGGGGCCAACGTCCTGACTTTC.

The rearrangement joins TRBV15 to TRBJ2-4, with D perhaps TRBD2 (5 bases). Trimming removed 0 bases at V and 7 bases at J, with 13 bases between. This CDR3 comprises 15 residues. Germline CDR1 reads LNHNV; CDR2 reads YYDKDF (reference sequence). CDR3 nucleotide sequence: TGTGCCACCAGCAGAGATAGAGGGTTCGGGAACATTCAGTACTTC. This encodes CATSRDRGFGNIQYF.

The rearrangement links TRBV7-7 to TRBJ2-1; 9 nucleotides align to TRBD2. CDR1 and CDR2 (germline): SSHAT, FNYEAQ (reference sequence). Losses at the gene ends were 5 bases for V and 8 bases for J; bases not matched to a gene: 4. The CDR3 sequence is 13 residues long. The CDR3 region is CASSLLAGHEQFF. The CDR3, as DNA: TGTGCCAGCAGCCTTCTAGCGGGGCATGAGCAGTTCTTC.

The count of this clone is one. The chain couples TRBV15 to TRBJ2-2, with 7 positions matching TRBD2. The CDR3 has 16 amino acids. The germline gives CDR1 LNHNV, CDR2 YYDKDF (reference sequence). V lost 0 bases, J lost 5 bases, and 6 bases stayed unmatched. The chain's CDR3 is CATSREGGSGTGELFF. CDR3 DNA sequence: TGTGCCACCAGCAGAGAGGGCGGGAGCGGGACCGGGGAGCTGTTTTTT.

V is TRBV10-3 and J is TRBJ2-3, with 11 bases matching TRBD2. Germline trimming cut 2 bases from V and 1 base from J; bases unmatched to any gene: 2. Per germline, CDR1 ENHRY and CDR2 SYGVKD. The CDR3 sequence is 16 residues long. CDR3 in amino acids: CAISEPGLAGTDTQYF. In nucleotides, the CDR3 is TGTGCCATCAGTGAGCCGGGACTAGCGGGCACAGATACGCAGTATTTT.

This clone came up a few times. This chain joins TRBV10-2 and TRBJ2-1; possibly TRBD1 for D (6 bases). V was cut by 8 bases and J by 4 bases, with 15 bases left in between. CDR1 is WSHSY and CDR2 is SAAADI in the germline V gene. CDR3 length equals 14 residues. The CDR3 region has the DNA TGCGCCAGCCGGCCGCCGGGACAATACAATGAGCAGTTCTTC. Translation gives CASRPPGQYNEQFF.

V usage is TRBV5-5 and J usage is TRBJ1-6; unclear D gene. Trimming took 0 bases from V and 9 from J, leaving 4 bases between them. There are 12 residues in the CDR3. Germline V gene lookup returns CDR1 SGHKS and CDR2 YYEKEE (reference sequence). CDR3 DNA: TGTGCCAGCAGCTTGGTTCGTTCACCCCTCCACTTT. It translates to CASSLVRSPLHF.

The chain has TRBV19 and TRBJ1-1, with D maybe TRBD1 (6 bases). Germline values: CDR1 LNHDA, CDR2 SQIVND (reference sequence). The ends were cut back, 6 bases at V and 0 bases at J, with 17 bases in the middle. The CDR3 has 16 residues. CDR3 DNA: TGTGCCAGTAGGACAGGACACTCTTCGATGAACACTGAAGCTTTCTTT. This codes for CASRTGHSSMNTEAFF.

This clone was observed a few times. The chain employs TRBV7-9 and TRBJ1-6; tentative D call: TRBD1 (6 bases). This CDR3 region has 14 residues. Trimming removed 3 bases from V and 5 bases from J, with 8 bases in between. Per the germline V gene, CDR1 is SEHNR and CDR2 is FQNEAQ (reference sequence). CDR3 in DNA: TGTGCCAGCAGCTTGGGACACAATAATTCACCCCTCCACTTT. It codes for CASSLGHNNSPLHF.

Written as DNA, the CDR3 is TGTGCCATCAGTGAGTCGAAACAGGGGGCTAGGACAGATACGCAGTATTTT. It is translated as CAISESKQGARTDTQYF. V and J are TRBV10-3 and TRBJ2-3, with 9 bases identical to TRBD1. CDR1 and CDR2 (germline): ENHRY, SYGVKD. The CDR3 loop spans 17 amino acids. With 0 bases clipped from V and 3 bases from J, the junction kept 7 bases outside the gene matches.

V is TRBV7-3 and J is TRBJ2-5, with D unclear. CDR3 length: 15 amino acids. Germline loops: CDR1 SGHTA, CDR2 FQGTGA. Trimming pared 6 bases from V and 1 base from J, leaving 15 bases between. The chain's CDR3 is CASSFRNSGQETQYF. The CDR3 DNA reads TGTGCCAGCAGTTTTCGGAACTCAGGCCAAGAGACCCAGTACTTC.

The chain recombines TRBV7-6 with TRBJ2-3, with a possible D match to TRBD2 (6 bases). The CDR3 contains 14 residues. The V gene's germline CDR1 is SGHVS and CDR2 FNYEAQ. The germline V and J ends were trimmed by 2 bases and 4 bases, with 10 bases remaining between them. CDR3 protein: CASSLRGGPDTQYF. CDR3 nucleotides: TGTGCCAGCAGCTTAAGGGGAGGCCCAGATACGCAGTATTTT.

V gene TRBV18 combines with J gene TRBJ2-3, with TRBD1 matching 7 bases. The CDR3 contains 15 residues. Germline V lookup: CDR1 KGHSH, CDR2 LQKENI. Unmatched junction bases numbered 4, after V lost 4 bases and J lost 0 bases. In nucleotides, the CDR3 is TGTGCCAGCTCACGGGGACAGACTAGCACAGATACGCAGTATTTT. Its translation: CASSRGQTSTDTQYF.

The chain employs TRBV28 and TRBJ2-3; TRBD2 aligns across 7 bases. J lost 1 base, V lost 4 bases, and 8 bases had no gene match. Germline lookup yields CDR1 MDHEN and CDR2 SYDVKM. This CDR3 has 16 amino acids. The CDR3 spells CASSSPAGEGTDTQYF. DNA for the CDR3: TGTGCCAGCAGTTCCCCCGCGGGAGAGGGCACAGATACGCAGTATTTT.

This clone was counted once. This chain connects TRBV6-2 or TRBV6-3 to TRBJ1-1; tentatively, D is TRBD1 (5 bases). The CDR3 spans 15 residues. The ends were cut back, 3 bases at V and 1 base at J, with 12 bases in the middle. CDR1 is MNHEY, CDR2 SVGEGT, per germline. CDR3 in amino acids: CASSYNIGENTEAFF. CDR3 DNA: TGTGCCAGCAGTTATAATATAGGGGAGAACACTGAAGCTTTCTTT.

The chain carries TRBV7-2 and TRBJ2-5; D might be TRBD1 (5 bases). Germline-derived CDR1 and CDR2 are SGHTA and FQGNSA. V lost 2 bases to trimming and J lost 1 base, with 8 bases between them. This CDR3 contains 14 residues. CDR3 in amino acids: CASSLWGIQETQYF. The CDR3 DNA sequence: TGTGCCAGCAGCTTATGGGGCATCCAAGAGACCCAGTACTTC. The full variable domain, rest sourced from reference TRBV7-2 and TRBJ2-5, is GAGVSQSPSNKVTEKGKDVELRCDPISGHTALYWYRQSLGQGLEFLIYFQGNSAPDKSGLPSDRFSAERTGGSVSTLTIQRTQQEDSAVYLCASSLWGIQETQYFGPGTRLLVL.